This T cell receptor beta chain was found in a study of CD8+ T cells in alopecia areata. Across the study: Treated patients were dosed with oral tofacitinib, taking 5 to 10 mg twice daily.

RNA extraction and reverse transcription yielded cDNA as sequencing template. Here immunoSEQ multiplex PCR was the method, and the copy in TCRdb shows in-frame clones only, minus some. The sample lists about 180,000 clones, 58% occurring once. CDR1 and CDR2 (germline): MNHEY, SVGAGI. Trimming at V came to 8 bases and at J to 3 bases, leaving 7 bases not matched to a gene. The CDR3 is made up of 14 amino acids. This clone was seen more than once but under ten times. The treatment was: oral pan-JAK inhibitor, 5-10 mg twice daily. Peripheral blood and lesional scalp punch biopsies were taken from alopecia areata patients.

V and J are TRBV6-5 and TRBJ2-3; 8 nucleotides match TRBD1. This clonotype originated in a human donor with alopecia areata. Sequencing used CD4+ T cells sorted from blood, obtained at roughly week 58, from a patient treated with tofacitinib. The CDR3 DNA reads as TGTGCCAGCGAAAGACAGGGGTTAACAGATACGCAGTATTTT. It translates to CASERQGLTDTQYF.